The sequence of this T cell receptor beta chain was determined in a study of human versus mouse CDR3 diversity and MHC coevolution. Study-wide background: Valid reads per sample ranged from about 0.6 x 10^7 to 1.7 x 10^7.

Findings and limits, study-wide: iCHAO1 estimated the human TCR beta repertoire at some 1.6 million clonotypes. Six MHC II alleles selected the human T cells. Compared with mice, human CDR3s carried more deletions and insertions on average.

The table came from immunoSEQ multiplex PCR; TCRdb's copy has only in-frame clones and leaves some out. The repertoire holds more than 55,000 clones, with over 90% as singletons. CDR3 length equals 14 residues. About this clone: No antigen is known for it.

The chain carries TRBV21-1 and TRBJ2-1; the D call of TRBD2 is as the table states it, not checked on the DNA. TRBV21-1 is tagged as a pseudogene. The receptor's source is a person aged 55-75 years in good health. The sequencing input was naive CD4+ T cells from blood. Subset: CD45RO-negative CD62L-positive naive CD4 T cells. The CDR3 region has the DNA TGTGCCAGCGCCGTTAGCGGGCGATACAATGAGCAGTTCTTC. This encodes CASAVSGRYNEQFF.